The rows below give T cell receptor beta chains drawn from one sample of a study of cytomegalovirus exposure and HLA in healthy donors. The data were produced by immunoSEQ multiplex PCR, yet TCRdb's version contains in-frame clones alone and is incomplete. The sample has 150,000 or so clones, 80% seen once. The sample taken for sequencing was PBMCs. The receptors originated from a man aged 45-65 years in good health and CMV-seronegative. Each CDR3 is given with its conserved first and last residue. D genes are given only for firm matches. Where a row states a size, it is once, few, many or the class of an expanded clone; other rows omit it.

D gene	V gene	clone size	J gene	CDR3 DNA	CDR3 protein
NA	TRBV18	NA	TRBJ1-1	TGTGCCAGCTCACCGTTGGGGGGGGACACTGAAGCTTTCTTT	CASSPLGGDTEAFF
NA	TRBV28	NA	TRBJ1-1	TGTGCCAGCCATGGGGGGGGCGCGTATGTAACCACTGAAGCTTTCTTT	CASHGGGAYVTTEAFF
NA	TRBV19	few	TRBJ1-5	TGTGCCACCCGGGGTCCCGGGGTTAATCAGCCCCAGCATTTT	CATRGPGVNQPQHF
TRBD2	TRBV29-1	NA	TRBJ2-5	TGCAGCGTTGAACTGGGGAGGGTGGATGTCCTAGAGACCCAGTACTTC	CSVELGRVDVLETQYF
TRBD1	TRBV27	NA	TRBJ2-7	TGTGCCAGCAGTGCCCGGGACAGGGGCTACGAGCAGTACTTC	CASSARDRGYEQYF
TRBD2	TRBV5-1	NA	TRBJ2-5	TGCGCCAGCAGCAAGACTAGCGGGAAGGAGACCCAGTACTTC	CASSKTSGKETQYF
TRBD2	TRBV7-2	NA	TRBJ2-7	TGTGCCAGCAGCCGACTAGCGGGGATCCACGAGCAGTACTTC	CASSRLAGIHEQYF
NA	TRBV21-1	NA	TRBJ2-3	TGTGCCAGCCTGACTAGCGGGAGGGCCTCGGTAGATACGCAGTATTTT	CASLTSGRASVDTQYF
NA	TRBV10-2	NA	TRBJ2-5	TGCGCCAGTCGATCCCAGAGGCGAGAGACCCAGTACTTC	CASRSQRRETQYF
TRBD1	TRBV2	few	TRBJ1-2	TGTGCCAGCAGGAGGGACAGGGAGGGGTCCTATGGCTACACCTTC	CASRRDREGSYGYTF
TRBD1	TRBV6-4	NA	TRBJ2-2	TGTGCCAGCAGTGTCACAGGGGCTACCGGGGAGCTGTTTTTT	CASSVTGATGELFF
NA	TRBV5-1	NA	TRBJ2-5	TGCGCCAGCAGCTTTGCCTTTTCGGGACAAGAGACCCAGTACTTC	CASSFAFSGQETQYF
NA	TRBV27	NA	TRBJ1-2	TGTGCCAGCAGTTTGGGACAAGGAGTCTATGGCTACACCTTC	CASSLGQGVYGYTF
NA	TRBV6-6	NA	TRBJ1-1	TGTGCCAGCAGTTACGCCCCCCAGGGGCGGACTGAAGCTTTCTTT	CASSYAPQGRTEAFF
TRBD2	TRBV5-8	NA	TRBJ2-1	TGTGCCAGCAGCTCCTTAGCGGGGAACAATGAGCAGTTCTTC	CASSSLAGNNEQFF
TRBD2	TRBV5-1	NA	TRBJ2-3	TGCGCCAGCAGCTTCGGGACTAGCGGAGCCGGGAGGCAGTATTTT	CASSFGTSGAGRQYF
NA	TRBV19	NA	TRBJ2-1	TGTGCCAGTAGTATAGCGAGGACAGACTACAATGAGCAGTTCTTC	CASSIARTDYNEQFF
TRBD2	TRBV5-1	NA	TRBJ2-7	TGCGCCAGCATGGGGGGGACGTCCTACGAGCAGTACTTC	CASMGGTSYEQYF
TRBD1	TRBV19	once	TRBJ2-1	TGTGCCAGTAGTTCGTGGACAGGCGGACCCTCCTACAATGAGCAGTTCTTC	CASSSWTGGPSYNEQFF
TRBD2	TRBV2	NA	TRBJ2-7	TGTGCCAGCAGTGTTGTCGGGGGGGGCCTTAAGACCTTC	CASSVVGGGLKTF
NA	TRBV5-6	NA	TRBJ1-1	TGTGCCAGCAGCTTGGTTTCCAGGTGGAACACTGAAGCTTTCTTT	CASSLVSRWNTEAFF
NA	TRBV2	NA	TRBJ1-2	TGTGCCAGCAAGGAGGGGAGATATGGCTACACCTTC	CASKEGRYGYTF
NA	TRBV7-2	NA	TRBJ1-3	TGTGCCAGCAGCTTAGAGAGGGGACAAAACACCATATATTTT	CASSLERGQNTIYF
TRBD1	TRBV28	NA	TRBJ1-1	TGTGCCAGCAGTTTTCCTCCCTGGGACAGTGAAGTCACTGAAGCTTTCTTT	CASSFPPWDSEVTEAFF
TRBD1	TRBV27	NA	TRBJ2-1	TGTGCCAGCAGTCTGCGATTACAGGGGAGCTCCTACAATGAGCAGTTCTTC	CASSLRLQGSSYNEQFF
NA	TRBV2	NA	TRBJ1-2	TGTGCCAGCAGTGAAACAATCTATGGCTACACCTTC	CASSETIYGYTF
NA	TRBV7-9	NA	TRBJ2-5	TGTGCCAGCAGCCCGAGGGCCGTTGAGACCCAGTACTTC	CASSPRAVETQYF
TRBD2	TRBV25-1	NA	TRBJ2-7	TGTGCCAGTAGTGCCGGGAGGGGAGCCTACGAGCAGTACTTC	CASSAGRGAYEQYF
NA	TRBV28	few	TRBJ2-5	TGTGCCAGCAGTTCGGCCTTACAGGGTGGGCAAGAGACCCAGTACTTC	CASSSALQGGQETQYF
TRBD1	TRBV6-1	NA	TRBJ2-2	TGTGCCAGCGGAGACAGGGGTGTTGGCGGGGAGCTGTTTTTT	CASGDRGVGGELFF
NA	TRBV6-1	few	TRBJ1-1	TGTGCCAGCAGTGAAGAGGCAGGAACTGAAGCTTTCTTT	CASSEEAGTEAFF
TRBD1	TRBV4-1	NA	TRBJ2-2	TGCGCCAGCAGCCAGAAGGGACAGGGAGGCACCGGGGAGCTGTTTTTT	CASSQKGQGGTGELFF
NA	TRBV4-1	NA	TRBJ2-6	TGCGCCAGCAGCCAAGGCACGCAGGGGTCCCCCTCTGGGGCCAACGTCCTGACTTTC	CASSQGTQGSPSGANVLTF
NA	TRBV6-5	NA	TRBJ2-1	TGTGCCAGCAGTTACTCTACAGGGATAATCAATGAGCAGTTCTTC	CASSYSTGIINEQFF
NA	TRBV27	once	TRBJ2-5	TGTGCCAGCAGTCCGGCTAGCGTGGGAGACCCAGAGACCCAGTACTTC	CASSPASVGDPETQYF
TRBD1	TRBV10-2	NA	TRBJ1-5	TGCGCCAGCGGGACAGGTAACGATCAGCCCCAGCATTTT	CASGTGNDQPQHF
NA	TRBV2	NA	TRBJ2-3	TGTGCCCTCAACTTGGGAGTAGAACGCACAGATACGCAGTATTTT	CALNLGVERTDTQYF
TRBD1	TRBV5-6	NA	TRBJ2-2	TGTGCCAGCAGCTTGGGACAGGGGGCGATCGGGGAGCTGTTTTTT	CASSLGQGAIGELFF
NA	TRBV14	NA	TRBJ2-7	TGTGCCAGCAGCCAAGTTCCGGGACAATTCATCTCCTACGAGCAGTACTTC	CASSQVPGQFISYEQYF
NA	TRBV6-1	NA	TRBJ1-2	TGTGCCAGCCGACTCCAGCTAGGGGTCCATGGCTACACCTTC	CASRLQLGVHGYTF
TRBD2	TRBV27	once	TRBJ2-5	TGTGCCAGCAGTTCCCTGGGACTAGCGGAAGAGACCCAGTACTTC	CASSSLGLAEETQYF
NA	TRBV7-9	NA	TRBJ1-2	TGTGCCAGCAGCTTAGGGGCGAACTTCGATGGCTACACCTTC	CASSLGANFDGYTF
TRBD1	TRBV2	NA	TRBJ1-5	TGTGCCAGCAGTTCCACAGGGGCCGCTGGGACCAATCAGCCCCAGCATTTT	CASSSTGAAGTNQPQHF
TRBD2	TRBV5-1	NA	TRBJ2-2	TGCGCCAGCAGCTTACTAGCGGTAGCGAACACCGGGGAGCTGTTTTTT	CASSLLAVANTGELFF
NA	TRBV18	NA	TRBJ2-3	TGTGCCAGCTCACGGGACAACACAGATACGCAGTATTTT	CASSRDNTDTQYF
NA	TRBV2	NA	TRBJ2-1	TGTGCCAGCAGCGCGGGGACAGCCGTTTGGAATGAGCAGTTCTTC	CASSAGTAVWNEQFF
NA	TRBV7-9	many	TRBJ1-1	TGTGCCAGCAGCCCCGCCCCTGTGTCAGGGTGGGACACTGAAGCTTTCTTT	CASSPAPVSGWDTEAFF
NA	TRBV28	NA	TRBJ1-5	TGTGCCAGCAGTTTGCAGGGATGGCAGCCCCAGCATTTT	CASSLQGWQPQHF
NA	TRBV6-5	NA	TRBJ2-7	TGTGCCAGCAGCAAAGACAGCATATCATCCTACGAGCAGTACTTC	CASSKDSISSYEQYF
NA	TRBV6-1	NA	TRBJ2-5	TGTGCCAGCAGTGAAGGCTTGGCGACCCAGTACTTC	CASSEGLATQYF